This T cell receptor beta chain was recorded in a study of T cells in Graves' hyperthyroidism and ophthalmopathy. The source material, RNA transcripts, was used to amplify TCR beta CDR3 regions. The HTBI set primed first-round TCR CDR3 RT-PCR. One entry per CDR3 protein results from TCRdb running MiXCR on the multiplex PCR reads. The sample has 660,000 or so distinct CDR3 sequences; 45% are singletons. J lost 4 bases, V lost 4 bases, and 7 bases had no gene match. The V gene's germline CDR1 is SGHRS and CDR2 YFSETQ. The CDR3 has 15 amino acids. This chain uses TRBV5-1 with TRBJ1-4; 7 bases agree with TRBD1. This TCR was sampled from an adult man with Graves' disease, either hyperthyroidism or ophthalmopathy (not recorded which). Sequences were obtained from peripheral blood or thyroid tissue (not recorded which). The CDR3 sequence: CASSGGTEDNEKLFF. For the CDR3, the DNA is TGCGCCAGCAGCGGGGGGACAGAAGATAATGAAAAACTGTTTTTT.